A selection of T cell receptor beta chains follows, all from one sample in a study of cytomegalovirus exposure and HLA in healthy donors. Clones were sequenced by immunoSEQ multiplex PCR, and TCRdb holds only the in-frame ones, with some missing. Of about 130,000 clones in the sample, 82% were seen once. Input material: PBMCs. The source of these receptors is a boy between 2 and 15 years old in good health and CMV-seronegative. Both conserved end residues are part of each CDR3. D genes are given only for firm matches. Not all rows give a size; the values are once, few, many and, for expanded clones, a class.

v_call	j_call	cdr3_length	clone_size	d_call	cdr3_nt	cdr3_aa
TRBV30	TRBJ2-5	14	once	.	TGTGCCTGGAGCCGGGGACGGGGGACAGAGACCCAGTACTTC	CAWSRGRGTETQYF
TRBV19	TRBJ2-1	14	.	.	TGTGCCAGTAGTATAGGTGGGGGGAGTTATGAGCAGTTCTTC	CASSIGGGSYEQFF
TRBV5-4	TRBJ1-2	14	.	.	TGTGCCAGCAGCTTAAGAACAGTGGACTATGGCTACACCTTC	CASSLRTVDYGYTF
TRBV27	TRBJ2-1	15	.	TRBD2	TGTGCCAGCAGTTCCAGCGGGGGCTCCTACAATGAGCAGTTCTTC	CASSSSGGSYNEQFF
TRBV4-3	TRBJ1-3	13	.	.	TGCGCCAGCAGCCAAGACGGGGGAAACACCATATATTTT	CASSQDGGNTIYF
TRBV6-5	TRBJ2-7	15	.	.	TGTGCCAGCAGCCTATCGACAGTTACCTTCTACGAGCAGTACTTC	CASSLSTVTFYEQYF
TRBV20-1	TRBJ1-1	10	.	.	TGCAGTCAGGACAGACCCGAAGCTTTCTTT	CSQDRPEAFF
TRBV5-4	TRBJ2-7	17	once	TRBD2	TGTGCCAGCAGCCACCCGGAGACTAGCGATCAAGACTACGAGCAGTACTTC	CASSHPETSDQDYEQYF
TRBV9	TRBJ1-2	13	.	.	TGTGCCAGCAGCGTGGGGGGGGCGTATGGCTACACCTTC	CASSVGGAYGYTF
TRBV7-9	TRBJ2-1	16	.	.	TGTGCCAGCAGGCCTCCAGATATTAACCAGGGGTTTGAGCAGTTCTTC	CASRPPDINQGFEQFF
TRBV30	TRBJ1-4	13	few	.	TGTGCCTGGAGTGTCTTCGCGTTTGAAAAACTGTTTTTT	CAWSVFAFEKLFF
TRBV27	TRBJ2-2	15	.	.	TGTGCCAGCAGTTTATTAATCCCCTACACCGGGGAGCTGTTTTTT	CASSLLIPYTGELFF
TRBV6-5	TRBJ1-2	13	.	TRBD1	TGTGCCAGCAGTTACGGACAGGGCTTAGCCAACACCTTC	CASSYGQGLANTF
TRBV7-2	TRBJ1-5	14	.	.	TGTGCCAGCAGCTTCGGGGTTGCGGATCAGCCCCAGCATTTT	CASSFGVADQPQHF
TRBV4-1	TRBJ1-5	16	few	.	TGCGCCAGCAGCAAACAAGAGATCGAGGGCAATCAGCCCCAGCATTTT	CASSKQEIEGNQPQHF
TRBV5-6	TRBJ1-1	16	once	.	TGTGCCAGCAGCTTGCTGCAGGGGCAGGAGAACACTGAAGCTTTCTTT	CASSLLQGQENTEAFF
TRBV27	TRBJ2-7	15	once	TRBD1	TGTGCCAGCAGTTCGTCCGGGACAGGGGGCTATGAGCAGTACTTC	CASSSSGTGGYEQYF
TRBV12-5	TRBJ1-2	13	.	.	TGTGCTAGTGGCCTAGGGGTAGGGGATGGCTACACCTTC	CASGLGVGDGYTF
TRBV6-1	TRBJ2-1	14	.	.	TGTGCCACCGGACCAGGGCGCACTCACAATGAGCAGTTCTTC	CATGPGRTHNEQFF
TRBV29-1	TRBJ1-2	12	.	.	TGCAGCGTTCACCAGAAGAACTATGGCTACACCTTC	CSVHQKNYGYTF
TRBV6-4	TRBJ2-3	14	few	TRBD2	TGTGCCAGCAGTGTAGCGGGAGGGCCAGATACGCAGTATTTT	CASSVAGGPDTQYF
TRBV5-4	TRBJ2-1	15	.	TRBD2	TGTGCCAGCAGCTTATATGGCGGGAGAACCAATGAGCAGTTCTTC	CASSLYGGRTNEQFF
TRBV30	TRBJ2-7	14	.	TRBD1	TGTGCCTGGAGTTGGGACAGCCCTTCCTACGAGCAGTACTTC	CAWSWDSPSYEQYF
TRBV9	TRBJ1-1	15	once	.	TGTGCCAGCAGCGTAGATACAGGGATGAACACTGAAGCTTTCTTT	CASSVDTGMNTEAFF
TRBV6-4	TRBJ2-3	12	.	TRBD1	TGTGCCAGCAGTGAAGGGACAGGGGGACAGTATTTT	CASSEGTGGQYF
TRBV19	TRBJ1-5	18	.	TRBD1	TGTGCCAGTAGTACCCCTAACAGGGGAGTTAATGGCAATCAGCCCCAGCATTTT	CASSTPNRGVNGNQPQHF
TRBV4-1	TRBJ1-2	14	.	TRBD1	TGCGCCAGCAGCCTCACAGGGGTAGGGGATGGCTACACCTTC	CASSLTGVGDGYTF
TRBV7-9	TRBJ2-1	17	.	TRBD2	TGTGCCAGCAGCAGGACTAGCGGGAGAGCCTCCTACAATGAGCAGTTCTTC	CASSRTSGRASYNEQFF
TRBV5-6	TRBJ1-4	16	.	TRBD1	TGTGCCAGCAGCTCAGGACAGGGCGTAAAAGGGGAAAAACTGTTTTTT	CASSSGQGVKGEKLFF
TRBV7-3	TRBJ1-2	14	.	TRBD1	TGTGCCAGCAGCTCCTGGGACAGGGTATATGGCTACACCTTC	CASSSWDRVYGYTF
TRBV6-5	TRBJ1-2	15	.	TRBD1	TGTGCCAGCAGCGGGAGGACAGGGGCAAACTATGGCTACACCTTC	CASSGRTGANYGYTF
TRBV7-7	TRBJ2-3	15	.	.	TGTGCTAGCAGCCCCCGGCAGGGGAACACAGATACGCAGTATTTT	CASSPRQGNTDTQYF
TRBV5-1	TRBJ1-1	15	many	TRBD1	TGCGCCAGCAAAGCTTGGGACAGCGGGTTAGCTGAAGCTTTCTTT	CASKAWDSGLAEAFF
TRBV5-1	TRBJ2-7	15	.	TRBD1	TGCGCCAGCAGCTTTTCACAGGGGATAGAGGGTGAGCAGTACTTC	CASSFSQGIEGEQYF
TRBV2	TRBJ1-1	18	.	TRBD1	TGTGCCAGCAGTGCTCCAGGGGGCAGTCCCGTAGTGGACACTGAAGCTTTCTTT	CASSAPGGSPVVDTEAFF
TRBV6-1	TRBJ1-4	15	.	TRBD1	TGTGCCAGCAGTCCCGGGACAGGGGGCGTTGAAAAACTGTTTTTT	CASSPGTGGVEKLFF
TRBV7-3	TRBJ2-3	17	once	TRBD2	TGTGCCAGCAGCTTAACAGGGGGGGGACTAGCCGCAGATACGCAGTATTTT	CASSLTGGGLAADTQYF
TRBV5-1	TRBJ2-5	16	once	TRBD2	TGCGCCAGCACCCAGCGGACTAGCGGGGGGGAAGAGACCCAGTACTTC	CASTQRTSGGEETQYF
TRBV28	TRBJ2-7	12	.	.	TGTGCCAGCAGTTTAACATTCTACGAGCAGTACTTC	CASSLTFYEQYF
TRBV4-3	TRBJ1-4	17	.	.	TGCGCCAGCAGCCCTGTATTTCCGGGAACCTACGGGGAAAAACTGTTTTTT	CASSPVFPGTYGEKLFF
TRBV4-2	TRBJ1-1	13	.	.	TGTGCCAGCAGCCAAAGTGGGAGTACTGAAGCTTTCTTT	CASSQSGSTEAFF
TRBV15	TRBJ1-1	18	.	TRBD1	TGTGCCACCAGCAGAGATCCGCCGGGGGCAGGGGGATTACCTGAAGCTTTCTTT	CATSRDPPGAGGLPEAFF
TRBV4-3	TRBJ1-5	15	.	TRBD1	TGCGCCAGCAGCCAAGATTGGCCAGGGGGGCAGCCCCAGCATTTT	CASSQDWPGGQPQHF
TRBV7-9	TRBJ2-3	13	.	.	TGTGCCAGCAGCTTACCGGGGACAGATACGCAGTATTTT	CASSLPGTDTQYF
TRBV7-2	TRBJ2-5	13	.	.	TGTGCCAGCAGCTCTTACACCACGTGGACCCAGTACTTC	CASSSYTTWTQYF
TRBV4-1	TRBJ2-3	16	.	TRBD1	TGCGCCAGCAGCCAAAATACAGGGGCCAGCACAGATACGCAGTATTTT	CASSQNTGASTDTQYF
TRBV6-5	TRBJ1-1	13	.	.	TGTGCCAGCAAGGACGGGACAAACACTGAAGCTTTCTTT	CASKDGTNTEAFF
TRBV19	TRBJ1-5	15	.	TRBD1	TGTGCCAGTAGTGCCGGGACAGGGGGCAATCAGCCCCAGCATTTT	CASSAGTGGNQPQHF
TRBV19	TRBJ1-5	14	.	TRBD1	TGTGCCAGTGATGGACAGGGGGACAATCAGCCCCAGCATTTT	CASDGQGDNQPQHF
TRBV5-4	TRBJ2-3	16	.	.	TGTGCCAGCAGCGAGGGGGGGGGTTCAAACGCAGATACGCAGTATTTT	CASSEGGGSNADTQYF
TRBV5-8	TRBJ1-6	11	.	.	TGTGCCAGCAGCGCCGACAGGTCCCCCCACTTT	CASSADRSPHF
TRBV11-2	TRBJ2-4	17	.	.	TGTGCCAGCAGCCCTCGCCATTCACTGGTAGCCAAAAACATTCAGTACTTC	CASSPRHSLVAKNIQYF
TRBV2	TRBJ1-1	15	.	.	TGTGCCAGTCACCCCCCACAGGAAGCGGGGACTGAAGCTTTCTTT	CASHPPQEAGTEAFF
TRBV5-1	TRBJ2-7	14	.	.	TGCGCCAGCAGCCCCATGGGCTTTACCTACGAGCAGTACTTC	CASSPMGFTYEQYF
TRBV6-5	TRBJ2-3	15	once	.	TGTGCCAGCAGTCGAACCCGCGTGGGCACAGATACGCAGTATTTT	CASSRTRVGTDTQYF
TRBV11-3	TRBJ2-3	17	.	TRBD2	TGTGCCAGCAGCTTAGGGCGATCAGCGGGAGGGCCCGATACGCAGTATTTT	CASSLGRSAGGPDTQYF
TRBV10-3	TRBJ1-1	14	many	TRBD1	TGTGCCATCAAAGGGACAGGGGCTGATGCTGAAGCTTTCTTT	CAIKGTGADAEAFF
TRBV4-1	TRBJ2-3	15	once	.	TGCGCCAGCAGCCAAGATAAGGGGGGGACAGATACGCAGTATTTT	CASSQDKGGTDTQYF
TRBV7-9	TRBJ1-3	17	.	.	TGTGCCAGCAGCCCCAGTCGGGCGGGGGTTATTGGAAACACCATATATTTT	CASSPSRAGVIGNTIYF